This passage covers 25 T cell receptor beta chains from one sample sequenced in a study of Graves' ophthalmopathy and Graves' hyperthyroidism. Using RNA transcripts, the TCR beta CDR3 regions were amplified. The library came from an HTBI-primed first-round RT-PCR and a second-round multiplex PCR. TCRdb reanalysed the multiplex PCR reads using MiXCR and keeps one entry per CDR3 protein. Of hundreds of thousands of distinct CDR3 sequences in the sample, 22% are singletons; the top ten hold around 6.9%. Sequenced: peripheral blood. The receptors were gathered from a woman aged 18-29 years with stable Graves' hyperthyroidism. Some clones in this sample may be carry-over from other donors' samples.

This clonotype was detected ten times or more. The chain links TRBV6-1 to TRBJ1-2, with D possibly matching TRBD1 (5 bases). V was pared by 1 base and J by 2 bases, with 11 bases between. Germline V lookup: CDR1 MNHNS, CDR2 SASEGT. The CDR3 sequence is 15 residues long. CDR3 coding DNA: TGTGCCAGCAGTGAAGAGATGGGACTCAACTATGGCTACACCTTC. The encoded protein is CASSEEMGLNYGYTF.

The chain combines TRBV29-1 with TRBJ2-7; 12 bases match TRBD2. This CDR3 contains 17 residues. Germline CDR1 reads SQVTM; CDR2 reads ANQGSEA. V trimming: 4 bases; J trimming: 4 bases; junction bases outside the gene matches: 14. CDR3 nucleotide sequence: TGCAGCGTTGTAGGTTCGACTAGCGGGAGTTTTGGGTACGAGCAGTACTTC. It translates to CSVVGSTSGSFGYEQYF.

The rearrangement joins TRBV30 to TRBJ1-2; D unresolved. The CDR3 is 12 amino acids. V was cut by 1 base and J by 4 bases, with 7 bases left in between. CDR1 and CDR2 from the germline V gene are GTSNPN and SVGIG (reference sequence). The CDR3 protein is CAWSALTYGYTF. The CDR3 DNA follows: TGTGCCTGGAGTGCCCTAACCTATGGCTACACCTTC. The full variable domain, its missing parts supplied by reference TRBV30 and TRBJ1-2, is SQTIHQWPATLVQPVGSPLSLECTVEGTSNPNLYWYRQAAGRGLQLLFYSVGIGQISSEVPQNLSASRPQDRQFILSSKKLLLSDSGFYLCAWSALTYGYTFGSGTRLTVV.

Only a few counts were recorded for this clonotype. The chain recombines TRBV30 with TRBJ1-5, with D unresolved. This CDR3 is 14 amino acids long. Trimming pared 2 bases from V and 7 bases from J, leaving 15 bases between. Germline lookup yields CDR1 GTSNPN and CDR2 SVGIG (reference sequence). The CDR3 here is CAWSITAYNQPQHF. The DNA for the CDR3 is TGTGCCTGGAGTATAACCGCCTATAACCAGCCCCAGCATTTT.

This clonotype was seen repeatedly, ten times or more. This chain connects TRBV6-5 to TRBJ1-2; TRBD1 is a possible D gene (5 bases). The CDR3 length is 14 residues. Trimming shortened V by 8 bases and J by 0 bases, and 13 bases separated the two germline ends. Per the germline V gene, CDR1 is MNHEY and CDR2 is SVGAGI. The DNA of the CDR3 is TGTGCCAGCGCCGGGACGCAAGCTAACTATGGCTACACCTTC. Amino acids: CASAGTQANYGYTF.

This clonotype came up many times. This rearrangement joins TRBV7-8 to TRBJ2-5; unclear D gene. Germline CDR1 reads SGHVS; CDR2 reads FQNEAQ. The CDR3 contains 15 residues. The V end lost 4 bases, the J end lost 1 base, and 13 bases lay between the germline ends. The CDR3 DNA is TGTGCCAGCAGCTGGGCGGTAAAGGGCCAAGAGACCCAGTACTTC. Translated: CASSWAVKGQETQYF.

This clonotype was counted between two and nine times. The V gene is TRBV12-3 or TRBV12-4, the J gene TRBJ2-5; maybe TRBD1 (5 bases). The CDR3 consists of 17 residues. V lost 3 bases, J lost 2 bases, and 19 bases lay in between. DNA for the CDR3: TGTGCCAGCAGTTTCCGTTCTGGGGCCAAAAAACAAGAGACCCAGTACTTC. Its protein is CASSFRSGAKKQETQYF.

This clonotype occurred a few times. This chain links TRBV18 with TRBJ1-2; unclear D gene. V lost 3 bases, J lost 2 bases, and 10 bases lay in between. CDR1 KGHSH and CDR2 LQKENI come from the germline V gene. This CDR3 has 14 residues. The CDR3 sequence is CASSPQDGNYGYTF. CDR3 DNA: TGTGCCAGCTCACCTCAAGACGGGAACTATGGCTACACCTTC.

This clonotype was counted ten times or more. V is TRBV12-3 or TRBV12-4 and J is TRBJ1-1; weak D call: TRBD1 (6 bases). V lost 5 bases and J 3 bases, leaving 10 bases between the germline ends. This CDR3 has 13 amino acids. This CDR3 is CASSRDTHTEAFF. The CDR3 region has the DNA TGTGCCAGCAGTCGGGACACCCACACTGAAGCTTTCTTT.

For this clonotype: A junction end diverges from the germline sequence, so it may reflect a read error. V gene TRBV20-1 combines with J gene TRBJ1-1; D might be TRBD1 (5 bases). This CDR3 is built from 14 residues. CDR1 and CDR2 from the germline V gene are DFQATT and SNEGSKA (reference sequence). The CDR3 protein is CSARVPNRLADAFF. The DNA of the CDR3 is TGCAGTGCTAGAGTCCCCAACAGGCTAGCTGATGCTTTCTTT.

This clonotype was counted ten times or more. J is TRBJ2-5 and V is TRBV6-5; D is unresolved. V shed 4 bases and J shed 5 bases, with 17 bases lying between them. This CDR3 is 15 amino acids long. Germline CDR1 is MNHEY and CDR2 is SVGAGI. The CDR3 is CASSSPHLAGETQYF. The CDR3, as DNA: TGTGCCAGCAGTTCCCCCCATTTAGCCGGGGAGACCCAGTACTTC.

This clonotype was observed many times. This chain joins TRBV24-1 and TRBJ1-5; D is uncertain. This CDR3 has 13 amino acids. Germline CDR1 is KGHDR and CDR2 is SFDVKD. The V end lost 4 bases, the J end lost 3 bases, and 6 bases lay between the germline ends. Here the CDR3 reads CATSERDNQPQHF. The CDR3 bases are TGTGCCACCAGTGAAAGGGACAATCAGCCCCAGCATTTT.

The chain links TRBV20-1 to TRBJ2-5; TRBD2 might be the D (5 bases). The CDR3 is 15 amino acids. V was trimmed by 4 bases and J by 4 bases, leaving 19 bases between them. Per the germline V gene, CDR1 is DFQATT and CDR2 is SNEGSKA (reference sequence). CDR3 bases: TGCAGTGCTACCGGTGGTGTGAGAAGCGGAGAGACCCAGTACTTC. Amino acids: CSATGGVRSGETQYF.

The CDR3 spells CAWSRENTGELFF. For the CDR3, the DNA is TGTGCCTGGAGTCGAGAGAACACCGGGGAGCTGTTTTTT. This chain links TRBV30 with TRBJ2-2; D gene ambiguous. The germline CDR1 and CDR2 sequences are GTSNPN and SVGIG (reference sequence). Trimming pared 2 bases from V and 1 base from J, leaving 5 bases between. CDR3 length equals 13 residues.

This clonotype came up many times. The J gene is TRBJ1-5, the V gene TRBV12-3 or TRBV12-4; D not certain. Trimming left V 2 bases short and J 6 bases short, with 5 bases between. The CDR3 is 12 residues long. CDR3 amino acids: CASSLTPQPQHF. The CDR3 DNA reads TGTGCCAGCAGTTTAACTCCTCAGCCCCAGCATTTT.

This clonotype occurred many times. V and J are TRBV2 and TRBJ1-2, with a tentative D call TRBD1 (5 bases). The V and J ends lost 5 bases and 8 bases respectively, with 12 bases between them. The germline CDR1 and CDR2 sequences are SNHLY and FYNNEI. This CDR3 comprises 12 residues. The CDR3 region has the DNA TGTGCCAGCAGTCAGTTCGGGGACGGCTACACCTTC. Its protein is CASSQFGDGYTF.

On this clonotype itself: A much larger clone lies a single base off, so this may be a read error. The CDR3 does not end in the conserved phenylalanine or tryptophan, so this is likely a read error. The chain joins TRBV12-3 or TRBV12-4 to TRBJ1-2; possible D gene TRBD1, 5 bases. CDR3 length: 14 residues. V was pared by 8 bases and J by 8 bases, with 21 bases between. CDR3 loop: CASGGGEGSSGYTY. The CDR3 DNA reads as TGTGCCAGCGGGGGTGGAGAGGGCTCAAGCGGCTACACCTAC.

This clonotype has more than one count but fewer than ten. The chain uses TRBV7-8 and TRBJ2-5; 9 bases agree with TRBD1. Per germline, CDR1 SGHVS and CDR2 FQNEAQ. The CDR3 is 15 residues long. Trimming removed 1 base from V and 2 bases from J; junction bases left unmatched: 2. Here the CDR3 DNA reads TGTGCCAGCAGCTTAGGGACAGGGGAACAAGAGACCCAGTACTTC. It encodes CASSLGTGEQETQYF.

In its sample, this clonotype was seen many times. V is TRBV7-8 and J is TRBJ1-1; TRBD1 matches at 8 bases. This CDR3 has 14 amino acids. V shed 7 bases and J 0 bases; nucleotides not matched to a gene: 4. Germline lookup yields CDR1 SGHVS and CDR2 FQNEAQ. The CDR3 bases are TGTGCCAGCACCGGGACAGGAATGAACACTGAAGCTTTCTTT. This sequence encodes CASTGTGMNTEAFF.

The chain joins TRBV29-1 to TRBJ2-5; 9 bases agree with TRBD2. This CDR3 contains 18 residues. From germline, CDR1 is SQVTM and CDR2 ANQGSEA. V gave up 4 bases and J gave up 2 bases; unmatched junction bases: 17. This CDR3 is CSVVGGTSFGGWQETQYF. CDR3 nucleotides: TGCAGCGTTGTGGGAGGGACTAGCTTCGGGGGGTGGCAAGAGACCCAGTACTTC. Filled out from reference TRBV29-1 and TRBJ2-5, the complete variable domain reads SAVISQKPSRDICQRGTSLTIQCQVDSQVTMMFWYRQQPGQSLTLIATANQGSEATYESGFVIDKFPISRPNLTFSTLTVSNMSPEDSSIYLCSVVGGTSFGGWQETQYFGPGTRLLVL.

This clonotype turned up a few times. This sequence joins TRBV6-5 and TRBJ1-1; a possible D gene is TRBD1 (6 bases). Germline CDR1 MNHEY, CDR2 SVGAGI. There are 14 residues in the CDR3. Trimming pared 2 bases from V and 5 bases from J, leaving 12 bases between. CDR3: CASSYVQGQTEAFF. CDR3 coding DNA: TGTGCCAGCAGTTACGTGCAGGGGCAGACTGAAGCTTTCTTT.

As concerns this clonotype: Germline and junction disagree at one end, which may indicate a read error. V and J are TRBV20-1 and TRBJ2-5; 9 positions match TRBD2. Per germline, CDR1 DFQATT and CDR2 SNEGSKA (reference sequence). The CDR3 runs to 10 residues. DNA for the CDR3: TGCAGTGCCCAGCGGGGGGCGAGGGACTTC. Translation gives CSAQRGARDF.

The sample holds many counts of this clonotype. The chain uses TRBV6-5 and TRBJ1-1; D is unresolved. Germline V gene data show CDR1 as MNHEY and CDR2 as SVGAGI. V was shortened by 6 bases and J by 1 base, with 12 bases between the two germline ends. The CDR3 sequence is 14 residues long. CDR3 sequence (DNA): TGTGCCAGCAGCGCCTTGGGAGGGAACACTGAAGCTTTCTTT. It codes for CASSALGGNTEAFF.

This clonotype appeared many times. The chain couples TRBV19 to TRBJ1-1, with D tentatively TRBD1 (5 bases). Germline V lookup: CDR1 LNHDA, CDR2 SQIVND (reference sequence). The CDR3 covers 15 residues. V was cut by 11 bases and J by 0 bases, with 19 bases left in between. The CDR3 sequence: CAGNKPRVLNTEAFF. CDR3 sequence (DNA): TGTGCCGGTAACAAGCCCAGGGTGCTGAACACTGAAGCTTTCTTT.

This clonotype was found many times. The CDR3: CASSILSWGWTEAFF. As DNA, the CDR3 is TGTGCCAGTAGTATTCTGTCTTGGGGTTGGACTGAAGCTTTCTTT. The rearrangement joins TRBV19 to TRBJ1-1, with D unresolved. The germline V and J ends were trimmed by 3 bases and 5 bases, with 16 bases remaining between them. Germline lookup yields CDR1 LNHDA and CDR2 SQIVND (reference sequence). This CDR3 has 15 residues. Drawing the rest from reference TRBV19 and TRBJ1-1, the complete variable domain is DGGITQSPKYLFRKEGQNVTLSCEQNLNHDAMYWYRQDPGQGLRLIYYSQIVNDFQKGDIAEGYSVSREKKESFPLTVTSAQKNPTAFYLCASSILSWGWTEAFFGQGTRLTVV.